This entry lists 15 T cell receptor beta chains sequenced from one sample in a study of T cell changes during pregnancy in multiple sclerosis. Sequencing used immunoSEQ multiplex PCR; TCRdb keeps in-frame clones, though not all of them. The sample consists of tens of thousands of clones, 75% to 95% of them appearing once. The source material was CD4+ T cells from peripheral blood mononuclear cells, sampled in the second trimester of pregnancy. These receptors were obtained from a female donor in good health, enrolled as a control in a pregnancy study.

The chain links TRBV11-2 to TRBJ2-7, with a possible D match to TRBD1 (5 bases). CDR1 is SGHAT and CDR2 is FQNNGV in the germline V gene. Trimming shortened V by 4 bases and J by 3 bases, and 16 bases separated the two germline ends. The CDR3 contains 15 residues. The chain's CDR3 is CASSSQGQGYYEQYF. CDR3 in DNA: TGTGCCAGCAGCTCCCAAGGGCAGGGATACTACGAGCAGTACTTC.

V and J are TRBV18 and TRBJ2-7, with a possible D match to TRBD1 (5 bases). V lost 3 bases to trimming and J lost 3 bases, with 9 bases between them. Germline lookup yields CDR1 KGHSH and CDR2 LQKENI. This CDR3 comprises 13 residues. The CDR3 reads CASSPLDSYEQYF. CDR3 bases: TGTGCCAGCTCACCCCTAGACAGCTACGAGCAGTACTTC.

The chain links TRBV5-4 to TRBJ2-3; TRBD2 matches 14 bases. CDR3 length: 19 amino acids. Germline trimming cut 0 bases from V and 1 base from J; bases unmatched to any gene: 7. The germline gives CDR1 SGHNT, CDR2 YYREEE (reference sequence). Written as DNA, the CDR3 is TGTGCCAGCAGCTTGGAGTTTGGACTAGCGGGGGGACGCACAGATACGCAGTATTTT. It translates to CASSLEFGLAGGRTDTQYF.

CDR3 DNA: TGTGCCAGCAGCCCGCTAGCGGGGTTGGATACGCAGTATTTT. Protein product: CASSPLAGLDTQYF. The V and J genes are TRBV7-3 and TRBJ2-3, with TRBD2 matching over 9 bases. The CDR3 length is 14 residues. With 5 bases clipped from V and 6 bases from J, the junction kept 6 bases outside the gene matches. Germline values: CDR1 SGHTA, CDR2 FQGTGA. The variable domain in full, with the rest retrieved from reference TRBV7-3 and TRBJ2-3, is GAGVSQTPSNKVTEKGKYVELRCDPISGHTALYWYRQSLGQGPEFLIYFQGTGAADDSGLPNDRFFAVRPEGSVSTLKIQRTERGDSAVYLCASSPLAGLDTQYFGPGTRLTVL.

The chain is built from TRBV6-5 and TRBJ1-2; D is unclear. The CDR3 has 14 amino acids. V lost 4 bases and J lost 7, with 16 bases in between. Germline V lookup: CDR1 MNHEY, CDR2 SVGAGI. This chain's CDR3 is CASSLFGGEGGYTF. CDR3 coding DNA: TGTGCCAGCAGTTTGTTCGGCGGGGAAGGTGGCTACACCTTC.

The table lists this clone with a count of one. The gene calls are TRBV4-2 and TRBJ2-7, with a possible D match to TRBD2 (6 bases). Per germline, CDR1 LGHNA and CDR2 YNFKEQ. Trimming took 1 base from V and 3 from J, leaving 13 bases between them. The CDR3 is made up of 15 amino acids. The CDR3 coding sequence is TGTGCCAGCAGCCAAGGGGCTAGCGATCTCTACGAGCAGTACTTC. Protein sequence: CASSQGASDLYEQYF.

In DNA, the CDR3 is TGCGCCAGCAGCTTGTCTAGCGGCTCCTACAATGAGCAGTTCTTC. This translates into CASSLSSGSYNEQFF. The J gene is TRBJ2-1, the V gene TRBV5-1; 7 bases are shared with TRBD2. Germline V CDR1 and CDR2: SGHRS, YFSETQ. The CDR3 extends over 15 amino acids. Unmatched junction bases numbered 1, after V lost 1 base and J lost 0 bases.

This sequence joins TRBV19 and TRBJ2-5; 8 positions agree with TRBD2. Germline V gives CDR1 LNHDA, CDR2 SQIVND (reference sequence). CDR3 length: 14 amino acids. Trimming at V came to 7 bases and at J to 4 bases, leaving 8 bases not matched to a gene. Here the CDR3 DNA reads TGTGCCAGTAAGCCAGTAGCGGGGATAGAGACCCAGTACTTC. Translation: CASKPVAGIETQYF.

The chain is built from TRBV28 and TRBJ2-5; D perhaps matches TRBD2 (7 bases). This CDR3 contains 15 residues. Between the trimmed V and J ends, which lost 6 bases and 5 bases, there was a span of 19 bases. CDR1 is MDHEN and CDR2 is SYDVKM in the germline V gene. CDR3 bases: TGTGCCAGCAGGGGGGGGGCGGGAGTTCGTGAGACCCAGTACTTC. This gives the protein CASRGGAGVRETQYF.

The chain couples TRBV7-2 to TRBJ1-2, with 10 bases fitting TRBD1. Trimming cost V 3 bases and J 6 bases; bases outside gene matches: 1. In germline, CDR1 is SGHTA, CDR2 FQGNSA. The CDR3 is 13 amino acids. The CDR3 DNA sequence: TGTGCCAGCAGCTTCGGGACAGGGGATGGCTACACCTTC. Translation: CASSFGTGDGYTF.

The CDR3: CASSYSGRTSTDTQYF. In nucleotides, the CDR3 is TGTGCCAGCAGTTACAGCGGGAGAACTAGCACAGATACGCAGTATTTT. The chain combines TRBV6-5 with TRBJ2-3; 8 bases are shared with TRBD2. The CDR3 length is 16 residues. Losses at the gene ends were 2 bases for V and 0 bases for J; bases not matched to a gene: 4. Germline CDR1 reads MNHEY; CDR2 reads SVGAGI.

The chain recombines TRBV7-2 with TRBJ2-7; 9 nucleotides line up with TRBD1. CDR1 is SGHTA, CDR2 FQGNSA, per germline. The V and J ends lost 5 bases and 3 bases, in that order; junction bases with no gene match: 5. This CDR3 contains 14 residues. CDR3 sequence: CASSPRTGDYEQYF. CDR3 coding DNA: TGTGCCAGCAGCCCAAGGACAGGGGACTACGAGCAGTACTTC.

The chain carries TRBV7-3 and TRBJ2-3; 14 bases match TRBD2. Germline assignment: CDR1 SGHTA and CDR2 FQGTGA. Trimming at V came to 4 bases and at J to 7 bases, leaving 7 bases not matched to a gene. There are 16 residues in the CDR3. CDR3 protein: CASSSGTSGSRYTQYF. The CDR3 nucleotides are TGTGCCAGCAGCTCCGGGACTAGCGGGAGTCGATATACGCAGTATTTT.

The chain combines TRBV7-9 with TRBJ1-1; D gene ambiguous. There are 13 residues in the CDR3. Trimming took off 0 bases at V and 1 base at J, with 3 bases between the two ends. Germline V lookup: CDR1 SEHNR, CDR2 FQNEAQ (reference sequence). The CDR3 coding sequence is TGTGCCAGCAGCTTAGCCCAGAACACTGAAGCTTTCTTT. Its translation is CASSLAQNTEAFF.

V is TRBV30 and J is TRBJ2-1; 7 nucleotides align to TRBD1. Germline CDR1 is GTSNPN and CDR2 is SVGIG (reference sequence). The junction had 5 bases not matched to a gene; V was cut back by 7 bases and J by 2 bases. This CDR3 has 13 amino acids. CDR3 sequence: CAFTGVPYNEQFF. CDR3 coding DNA: TGTGCCTTTACAGGGGTCCCCTACAATGAGCAGTTCTTC. The complete variable domain, with remaining parts taken from reference TRBV30 and TRBJ2-1, reads SQTIHQWPATLVQPVGSPLSLECTVEGTSNPNLYWYRQAAGRGLQLLFYSVGIGQISSEVPQNLSASRPQDRQFILSSKKLLLSDSGFYLCAFTGVPYNEQFFGPGTRLTVL.